Below are 29 T cell receptor beta chains sequenced from a single sample in a study of shared clonotypes between healthy human individuals. Using immunoSEQ multiplex PCR, the repertoire was profiled, and TCRdb retains in-frame clones only, with some absent. The repertoire includes some 2.4 million clones, more than 85% of them detected once, and approximately 0.37% sits in the top ten. Material for sequencing was naive CD4+ T cells from PBMCs. Described subset: CD45RA+ positively selected. Receptor source: a man between 18 and 35 years old in good health. Some clones in this sample may be carry-over from other donors' samples.

The V and J genes are TRBV2 and TRBJ1-1; D uncertain. The germline V and J ends were trimmed by 4 bases and 2 bases, with 8 bases remaining between them. Germline V lookup: CDR1 SNHLY, CDR2 FYNNEI. The CDR3 has 13 residues. The CDR3 sequence: CASSVRKNTEAFF. CDR3 sequence (DNA): TGTGCCAGCAGTGTGCGGAAAAACACTGAAGCTTTCTTT.

The table lists this clone with a few counts. V usage is TRBV7-2 and J usage is TRBJ1-5; D gene ambiguous. The ends were cut back, 1 base at V and 8 bases at J, with 12 bases in the middle. Germline assignment: CDR1 SGHTA and CDR2 FQGNSA. The CDR3 contains 14 residues. Here the CDR3 DNA reads TGTGCCAGCAGCTTAGAGGGCGGCCCGGAGCCCCAGCATTTT. Translation: CASSLEGGPEPQHF.

V is TRBV5-1 and J is TRBJ1-1, with TRBD1 identical over 8 bases. The ends lost 6 bases at V and 11 bases at J; junction bases unmatched: 15. The germline gives CDR1 SGHRS, CDR2 YFSETQ. The CDR3 consists of 14 residues. CDR3 DNA: TGCGCCAGCAAAACTTGGTTAGCAGGGGGCACTGCTTTCTTT. The encoded protein is CASKTWLAGGTAFF.

This clone was picked up one time. J is TRBJ1-1 and V is TRBV14; no clear D. The V end lost 6 bases, the J end lost 3 bases, and 8 bases lay between the germline ends. This CDR3 has 12 amino acids. From germline, CDR1 is SGHDN and CDR2 FVKESK. The CDR3 coding sequence is TGTGCCAGCAGTCCTATCTACACTGAAGCTTTCTTT. This gives the protein CASSPIYTEAFF.

The CDR3 region has the DNA TGTGCCAGTAAGGGACAGGGGTCTATCGGCTACACCTTC. Translated: CASKGQGSIGYTF. V gene TRBV7-9 combines with J gene TRBJ1-2; 10 bases are a match to TRBD1. V trimming: 9 bases; J trimming: 8 bases; junction bases outside the gene matches: 9. The CDR3 is 13 amino acids. Germline-derived CDR1 and CDR2 are SEHNR and FQNEAQ (reference sequence).

The chain employs TRBV4-3 and TRBJ1-5, with D tentatively TRBD1 (5 bases). CDR1 is LGHNA, CDR2 YSLEER, per germline. Trimming cost V 0 bases and J 11 bases, with 11 bases left between them. CDR3 length: 13 amino acids. The CDR3 region is CASSQDPWGAQHF. DNA for the CDR3: TGCGCCAGCAGCCAAGACCCCTGGGGGGCCCAGCATTTT.

The chain recombines TRBV7-9 with TRBJ1-2, with TRBD1 as a possible D gene (5 bases). This CDR3 has 13 residues. Germline loops: CDR1 SEHNR, CDR2 FQNEAQ (reference sequence). V lost 3 bases, J lost 4 bases, and 9 bases lay in between. CDR3: CASSFAGSYGYTF. CDR3 nucleotide sequence: TGTGCCAGCAGCTTTGCAGGGAGCTATGGCTACACCTTC.

A single count supports this clone. This same CDR3 is encoded by further DNA sequences in the sample. This rearrangement joins TRBV28 to TRBJ1-2; no clear D gene. The CDR3 runs 12 residues. In germline, CDR1 is MDHEN, CDR2 SYDVKM. V was clipped by 2 bases and J by 8 bases, with 9 bases between them. This CDR3 is CASSLREYGYTF. The DNA of the CDR3 is TGTGCCAGCAGTTTACGGGAGTACGGCTACACCTTC.

A single count supports this clone. V usage is TRBV2 and J usage is TRBJ1-1; 9 bases map to TRBD1. V shed 4 bases, J shed 4 bases, and the junction held 4 bases outside the gene matches. CDR3 size: 14 residues. The germline gives CDR1 SNHLY, CDR2 FYNNEI. Here the CDR3 reads CASSVLTGGTEAFF. The CDR3 coding sequence is TGTGCCAGCAGTGTCTTGACAGGGGGCACTGAAGCTTTCTTT.

V usage is TRBV6-1 and J usage is TRBJ2-1, with D tentatively TRBD1 (5 bases). V lost 3 bases and J 2 bases, leaving 11 bases between the germline ends. This CDR3 comprises 15 residues. Per germline, CDR1 MNHNS and CDR2 SASEGT. The DNA of the CDR3 is TGTGCCAGCAGTGACGGCAGGGTGACCTACAATGAGCAGTTCTTC. Its protein product is CASSDGRVTYNEQFF.

The rearrangement links TRBV9 to TRBJ1-2, with 8 bases lining up with TRBD1. Germline CDR1 is SGDLS and CDR2 is YYNGEE. This CDR3 has 15 residues. V lost 4 bases to trimming and J lost 3 bases; unmatched junction nucleotides: 8. This CDR3 is CASSPYPDRDYGYTF. The CDR3 region has the DNA TGTGCCAGCAGCCCTTACCCGGACAGGGACTATGGCTACACCTTC.

The chain employs TRBV9 and TRBJ2-5, with D maybe TRBD2 (6 bases). Germline CDR1 is SGDLS and CDR2 is YYNGEE. The CDR3 runs to 14 residues. V shed 1 base and J shed 5 bases, with 12 bases lying between them. The CDR3 region is CASSVSGGMETQYF. CDR3 DNA sequence: TGTGCCAGCAGCGTAAGCGGCGGGATGGAGACCCAGTACTTC.

On this clone itself: Other DNA sequences in this specimen translate into the identical CDR3. V usage is TRBV12-5 and J usage is TRBJ2-3, with D unresolved. V gave up 4 bases and J gave up 4 bases, with 9 bases separating them. Looked up from germline, CDR1 is LGHNT and CDR2 is FRNRAP. The CDR3 runs 13 residues. The CDR3 nucleotides are TGTGCTAGTGGTTCGATTGGGGCAGATACGCAGTATTTT. It specifies CASGSIGADTQYF.

This chain links TRBV14 with TRBJ2-7, with D unclear. The CDR3 runs 13 residues. Deletions cut 3 bases from V and 0 bases from J, with 6 bases between. Germline CDR1 reads SGHDN; CDR2 reads FVKESK. The CDR3 DNA sequence: TGTGCCAGCAGCCAGGCCAACTCCTACGAGCAGTACTTC. As protein: CASSQANSYEQYF.

The chain carries TRBV28 and TRBJ2-6; a weak D match, TRBD1 (6 bases). CDR1 and CDR2 (germline): MDHEN, SYDVKM. The CDR3 length is 14 residues. The V and J ends lost 8 bases and 0 bases respectively, with 8 bases between them. The CDR3 protein is CASHRDSGANVLTF. Here the CDR3 DNA reads TGTGCCAGCCACAGGGACTCTGGGGCCAACGTCCTGACTTTC.

V is TRBV25-1 and J is TRBJ2-5; the match to TRBD1 covers 7 bases. V dropped 6 bases and J dropped 2; count of bases not matched to a gene: 9. This CDR3 has 15 amino acids. Germline lookup yields CDR1 MGHDK and CDR2 SYGVNS. This CDR3 reads CASSGFLGQQETQYF. The CDR3 region has the DNA TGTGCCAGCAGCGGATTCTTGGGACAGCAAGAGACCCAGTACTTC.

This chain links TRBV7-2 with TRBJ2-7; tentatively, D is TRBD1 (6 bases). Germline V CDR1 and CDR2: SGHTA, FQGNSA. The V end was cut by 5 bases, the J end by 6 bases, with 11 bases between. This CDR3 has 12 residues. CDR3 DNA: TGTGCCAGCAGCCTACAGGGTGCCGAGCAGTACTTC. Protein sequence: CASSLQGAEQYF.

This chain connects TRBV28 to TRBJ2-6; 12 bases are shared with TRBD1. CDR3 length: 21 residues. With 4 bases clipped from V and 2 bases from J, the junction kept 15 bases outside the gene matches. Germline V CDR1 and CDR2: MDHEN, SYDVKM. For the CDR3, the DNA is TGTGCCAGCAGTTATTTCCGGGACAGGGGGCGCGAAGTCCCTGGGGCCAACGTCCTGACTTTC. Translated, it gives CASSYFRDRGREVPGANVLTF.

The V gene is TRBV5-6, the J gene TRBJ2-7; no reliable D call. CDR1 and CDR2 (germline): SGHDT, YYEEEE. Trimming cost V 0 bases and J 4 bases, with 14 bases left between them. CDR3 size: 15 residues. As DNA, the CDR3 is TGTGCCAGCAGCTTGGTTGGCAGGCTAAAGTACGAGCAGTACTTC. Its protein product is CASSLVGRLKYEQYF.

The J gene is TRBJ1-1, the V gene TRBV5-5; 7 bases match TRBD1. V was pared by 4 bases and J by 1 base, with 7 bases of the junction left unmatched. This CDR3 is built from 15 residues. The germline V gene has CDR1 SGHKS and CDR2 YYEKEE (reference sequence). The CDR3 DNA is TGTGCCAGCAGCCCCCGGACAGGACGGAACACTGAAGCTTTCTTT. It specifies CASSPRTGRNTEAFF.

This clone came up once. The genes are TRBV13 and TRBJ1-3; D is uncertain. Germline V gives CDR1 PRHDT, CDR2 FYEKMQ (reference sequence). The CDR3 contains 14 residues. Trimming left V 5 bases short and J 3 bases short, with 11 bases between. The CDR3: CASSPSEGGNTIYF. In DNA, the CDR3 is TGTGCCAGCAGCCCATCCGAGGGTGGAAACACCATATATTTT.

The chain has TRBV5-8 and TRBJ1-2; D is perhaps TRBD1 (6 bases). The V end was cut by 3 bases, the J end by 3 bases, with 6 bases between. The CDR3 length is 12 residues. Germline V gives CDR1 SGHTS, CDR2 YDEGEE. The CDR3 is CASSYRDYGYTF. The CDR3 bases are TGTGCCAGCAGCTACAGGGACTATGGCTACACCTTC.

This chain uses TRBV7-7 with TRBJ2-1; 7 nucleotides line up with TRBD2. J gave up 1 base and V 2 bases, and 5 bases lay outside the gene matches. This CDR3 is built from 16 residues. Germline V gives CDR1 SSHAT, CDR2 FNYEAQ (reference sequence). The CDR3 loop is CASSLRAGESYNEQFF. DNA for the CDR3: TGTGCCAGCAGCTTACGGGCGGGAGAGTCCTACAATGAGCAGTTCTTC.

The CDR3 DNA reads as TGTGCCAGCAGTTTAAGGTCGGGACAGCGAGCCGACCTCACTAGCACAGATACGCAGTATTTT. Translated, it gives CASSLRSGQRADLTSTDTQYF. V gene TRBV27 combines with J gene TRBJ2-3, with TRBD1 identical over 7 bases. The CDR3 runs 21 residues. The trim removed 2 bases at V and 0 bases at J, leaving 20 bases unmatched. In germline, CDR1 is MNHEY, CDR2 SMNVEV (reference sequence).

The genes are TRBV5-1 and TRBJ2-2; no firm D call. Germline loops: CDR1 SGHRS, CDR2 YFSETQ. The CDR3 is 16 amino acids. With 0 bases removed from V and 6 bases from J, the gap between germline ends came to 15 bases. The CDR3 sequence is CASSLVAGLIAGELFF. The CDR3 DNA sequence: TGCGCCAGCAGCTTGGTTGCAGGCTTGATCGCCGGGGAGCTGTTTTTT.

The CDR3 bases are TGTGCCAGCAGCCCGCTAGAAGGAGCGGTGAATGAGCAGTTCTTC. Translation: CASSPLEGAVNEQFF. V usage is TRBV7-3 and J usage is TRBJ2-1, with D perhaps matching TRBD2 (5 bases). Germline V gene lookup returns CDR1 SGHTA and CDR2 FQGTGA. V was trimmed by 5 bases and J by 7 bases, leaving 18 bases between them. The CDR3 runs 15 residues. The full variable domain, in which reference TRBV7-3 and TRBJ2-1 provide the parts outside the CDR3, is GAGVSQTPSNKVTEKGKYVELRCDPISGHTALYWYRQSLGQGPEFLIYFQGTGAADDSGLPNDRFFAVRPEGSVSTLKIQRTERGDSAVYLCASSPLEGAVNEQFFGPGTRLTVL.

The chain combines TRBV28 with TRBJ2-2; D uncertain. V shed 6 bases and J shed 5 bases, with 19 bases lying between them. CDR1 and CDR2 from the germline V gene are MDHEN and SYDVKM. This CDR3 contains 16 residues. The CDR3 coding sequence is TGTGCCAGCAGGAACAGTGATAAACGGAGTACCGGGGAGCTGTTTTTT. It codes for CASRNSDKRSTGELFF.

The genes are TRBV28 and TRBJ1-2; 7 bases are a match to TRBD1. J gave up 8 bases and V 4 bases, and 16 bases lay outside the gene matches. Germline assignment: CDR1 MDHEN and CDR2 SYDVKM. This CDR3 has 16 residues. The CDR3 nucleotides are TGTGCCAGCAGTTCGACCGCTACAGGGGTTTCTTGGGGCTACACCTTC. This codes for CASSSTATGVSWGYTF.

To note about this clone: This specimen includes other DNA sequences encoding the same CDR3. The chain joins TRBV5-1 to TRBJ2-3; 7 bases are a match to TRBD1. The CDR3 has 13 residues. Germline V gene data show CDR1 as SGHRS and CDR2 as YFSETQ. V trimming: 5 bases; J trimming: 3 bases; junction bases outside the gene matches: 3. CDR3 DNA sequence: TGCGCCAGCAGGGCAGGGGGTACAGATACGCAGTATTTT. This codes for CASRAGGTDTQYF. The whole variable domain, remainder taken from reference TRBV5-1 and TRBJ2-3, is KAGVTQTPRYLIKTRGQQVTLSCSPISGHRSVSWYQQTPGQGLQFLFEYFSETQRNKGNFPGRFSGRQFSNSRSEMNVSTLELGDSALYLCASRAGGTDTQYFGPGTRLTVL.